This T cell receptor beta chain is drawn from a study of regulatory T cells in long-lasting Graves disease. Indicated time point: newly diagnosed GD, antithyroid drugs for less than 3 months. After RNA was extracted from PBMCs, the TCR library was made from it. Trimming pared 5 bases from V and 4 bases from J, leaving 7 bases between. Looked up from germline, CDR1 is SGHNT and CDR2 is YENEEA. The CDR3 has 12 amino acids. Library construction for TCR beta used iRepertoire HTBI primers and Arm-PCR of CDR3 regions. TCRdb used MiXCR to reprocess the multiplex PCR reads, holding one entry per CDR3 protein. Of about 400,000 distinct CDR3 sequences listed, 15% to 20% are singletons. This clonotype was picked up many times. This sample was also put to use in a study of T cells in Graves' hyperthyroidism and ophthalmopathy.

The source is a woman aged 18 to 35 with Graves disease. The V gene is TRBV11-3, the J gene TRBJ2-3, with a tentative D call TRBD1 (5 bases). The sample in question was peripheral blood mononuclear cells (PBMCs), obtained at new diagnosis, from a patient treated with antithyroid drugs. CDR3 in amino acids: CASSDSADTQYF. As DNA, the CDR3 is TGTGCCAGCAGCGACAGTGCAGATACGCAGTATTTT. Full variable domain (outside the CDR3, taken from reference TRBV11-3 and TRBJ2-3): EAGVVQSPRYKIIEKKQPVAFWCNPISGHNTLYWYLQNLGQGPELLIRYENEEAVDDSQLPKDRFSAERLKGVDSTLKIQPAELGDSAVYLCASSDSADTQYFGPGTRLTVL.